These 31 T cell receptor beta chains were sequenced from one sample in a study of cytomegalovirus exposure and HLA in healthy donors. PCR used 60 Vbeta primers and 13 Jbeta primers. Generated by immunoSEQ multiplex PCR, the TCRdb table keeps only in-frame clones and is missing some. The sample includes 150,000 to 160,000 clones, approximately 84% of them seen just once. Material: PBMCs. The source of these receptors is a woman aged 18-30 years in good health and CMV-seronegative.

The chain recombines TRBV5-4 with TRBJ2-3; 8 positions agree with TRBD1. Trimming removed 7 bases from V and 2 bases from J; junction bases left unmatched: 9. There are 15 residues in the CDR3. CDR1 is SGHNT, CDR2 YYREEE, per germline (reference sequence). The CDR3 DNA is TGTGCCAGCCGAGACAGGGGTCGCGCCACAGATACGCAGTATTTT. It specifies CASRDRGRATDTQYF.

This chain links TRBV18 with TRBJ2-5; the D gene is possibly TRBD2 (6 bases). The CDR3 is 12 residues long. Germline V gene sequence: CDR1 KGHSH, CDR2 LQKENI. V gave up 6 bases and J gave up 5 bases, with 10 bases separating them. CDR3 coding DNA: TGTGCCAGCTCGCCGGGAGCGGAGACCCAGTACTTC. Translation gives CASSPGAETQYF.

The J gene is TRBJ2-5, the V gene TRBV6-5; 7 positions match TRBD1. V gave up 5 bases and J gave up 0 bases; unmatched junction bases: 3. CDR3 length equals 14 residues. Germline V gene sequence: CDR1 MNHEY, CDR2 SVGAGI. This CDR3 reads CASSPTGDQETQYF. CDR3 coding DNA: TGTGCCAGCAGTCCCACAGGGGACCAAGAGACCCAGTACTTC.

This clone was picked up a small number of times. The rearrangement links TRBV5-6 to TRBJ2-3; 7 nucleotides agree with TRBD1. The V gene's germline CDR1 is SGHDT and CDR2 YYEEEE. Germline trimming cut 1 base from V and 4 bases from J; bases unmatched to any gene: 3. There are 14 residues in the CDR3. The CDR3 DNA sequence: TGTGCCAGCAGCTTGTATCAGGGGGCAGATACGCAGTATTTT. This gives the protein CASSLYQGADTQYF.

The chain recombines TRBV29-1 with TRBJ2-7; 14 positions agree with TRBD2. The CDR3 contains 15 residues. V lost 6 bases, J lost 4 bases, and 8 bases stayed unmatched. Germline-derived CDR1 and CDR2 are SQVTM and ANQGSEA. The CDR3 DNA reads TGCAGCGTGGCACCGGGACTAGCGGGAGTTTACGAGCAGTACTTC. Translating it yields CSVAPGLAGVYEQYF.

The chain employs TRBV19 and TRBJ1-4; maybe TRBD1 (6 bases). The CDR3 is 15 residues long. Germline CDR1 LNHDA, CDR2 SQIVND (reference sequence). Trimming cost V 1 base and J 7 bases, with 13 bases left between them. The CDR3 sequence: CASSIGGTRVEKLFF. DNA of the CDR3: TGTGCCAGTAGTATAGGAGGGACACGGGTTGAAAAACTGTTTTTT.

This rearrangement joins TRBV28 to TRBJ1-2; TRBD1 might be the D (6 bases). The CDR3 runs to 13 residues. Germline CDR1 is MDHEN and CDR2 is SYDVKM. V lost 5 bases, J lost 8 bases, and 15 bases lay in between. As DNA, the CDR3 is TGTGCCAGCAGTACCATTACAGGGTTCGGCTACACCTTC. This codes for CASSTITGFGYTF.

CDR3 sequence reads: CASSPRDNEQFF. The CDR3 region has the DNA TGTGCCAGCAGCCCTCGAGACAATGAGCAGTTCTTC. The chain has TRBV14 and TRBJ2-1; D call uncertain. V lost 4 bases, J lost 5 bases, and 6 bases lay in between. The germline V gene encodes CDR1 SGHDN and CDR2 FVKESK. The CDR3 is 12 amino acids.

CDR3 DNA: TGTGCCAGCAGTTTCGGGGCGGGGAGCTACGAGCAGTACTTC. This encodes CASSFGAGSYEQYF. The chain combines TRBV6-1 with TRBJ2-7, with D perhaps matching TRBD2 (6 bases). Germline V gene data show CDR1 as MNHNS and CDR2 as SASEGT. CDR3 length: 14 amino acids. Trimming pared 5 bases from V and 3 bases from J, leaving 14 bases between.

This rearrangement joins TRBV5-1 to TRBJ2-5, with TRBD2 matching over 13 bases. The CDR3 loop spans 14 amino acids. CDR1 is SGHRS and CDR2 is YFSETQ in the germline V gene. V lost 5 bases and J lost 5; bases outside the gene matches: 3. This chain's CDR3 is CASRGLAGMETQYF. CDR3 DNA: TGCGCCAGCAGGGGACTAGCGGGAATGGAGACCCAGTACTTC.

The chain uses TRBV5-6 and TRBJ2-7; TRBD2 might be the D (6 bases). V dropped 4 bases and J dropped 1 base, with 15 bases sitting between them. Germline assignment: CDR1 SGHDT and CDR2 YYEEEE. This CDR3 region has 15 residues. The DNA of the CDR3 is TGTGCCAGCAGCGCGGGACCAAAACTTTCCTACGAGCAGTACTTC. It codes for CASSAGPKLSYEQYF.

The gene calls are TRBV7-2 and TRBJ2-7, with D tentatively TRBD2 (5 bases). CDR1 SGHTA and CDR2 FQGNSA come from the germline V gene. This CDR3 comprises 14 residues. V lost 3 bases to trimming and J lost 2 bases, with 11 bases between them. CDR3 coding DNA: TGTGCCAGCAGCTTTTCGGGATCTACCTACGAGCAGTACTTC. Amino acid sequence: CASSFSGSTYEQYF.

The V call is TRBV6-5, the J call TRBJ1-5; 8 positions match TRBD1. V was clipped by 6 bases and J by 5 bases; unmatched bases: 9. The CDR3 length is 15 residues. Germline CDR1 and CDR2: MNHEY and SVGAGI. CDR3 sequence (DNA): TGTGCCAGCAGCCAACAACAGGGGGACTATCAGCCCCAGCATTTT. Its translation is CASSQQQGDYQPQHF.

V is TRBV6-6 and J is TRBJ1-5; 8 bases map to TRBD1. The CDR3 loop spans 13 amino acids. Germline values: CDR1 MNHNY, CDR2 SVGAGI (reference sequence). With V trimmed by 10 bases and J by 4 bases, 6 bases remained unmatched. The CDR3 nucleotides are TGTGCCACAGGGGGCCCTATGAATCAGCCCCAGCATTTT. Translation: CATGGPMNQPQHF.

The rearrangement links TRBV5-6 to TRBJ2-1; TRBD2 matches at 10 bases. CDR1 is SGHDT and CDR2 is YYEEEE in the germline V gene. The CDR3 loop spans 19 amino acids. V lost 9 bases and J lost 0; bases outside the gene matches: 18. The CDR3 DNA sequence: TGTGCCAATCTATGGGGTTCTGTACTAGCGGGGTTCTCCTACAATGAGCAGTTCTTC. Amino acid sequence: CANLWGSVLAGFSYNEQFF. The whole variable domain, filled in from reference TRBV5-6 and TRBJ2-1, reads DAGVTQSPTHLIKTRGQQVTLRCSPKSGHDTVSWYQQALGQGPQFIFQYYEEEERQRGNFPDRFSGHQFPNYSSELNVNALLLGDSALYLCANLWGSVLAGFSYNEQFFGPGTRLTVL.

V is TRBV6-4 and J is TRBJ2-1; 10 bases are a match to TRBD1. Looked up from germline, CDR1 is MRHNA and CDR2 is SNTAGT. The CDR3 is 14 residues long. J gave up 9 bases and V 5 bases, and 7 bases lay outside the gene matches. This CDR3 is CASSYDRGLGEQFF. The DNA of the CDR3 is TGTGCCAGCAGTTACGACAGGGGGCTCGGTGAGCAGTTCTTC.

CDR3 protein: CASSPSISGTSDTQYF. CDR3 in DNA: TGTGCCAGCAGCCCATCCATAAGCGGGACTTCAGATACGCAGTATTTT. The chain carries TRBV11-2 and TRBJ2-3; 7 positions agree with TRBD2. Germline V gene data show CDR1 as SGHAT and CDR2 as FQNNGV. The CDR3 sequence is 16 residues long. J was trimmed by 4 bases and V by 5 bases; bases with no gene match: 12.

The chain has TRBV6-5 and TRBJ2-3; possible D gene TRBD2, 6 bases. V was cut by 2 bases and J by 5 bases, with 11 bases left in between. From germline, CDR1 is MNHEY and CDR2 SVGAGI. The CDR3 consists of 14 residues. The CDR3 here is CASSYRGNGDTQYF. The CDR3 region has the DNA TGTGCCAGCAGTTACCGGGGGAATGGAGATACGCAGTATTTT.

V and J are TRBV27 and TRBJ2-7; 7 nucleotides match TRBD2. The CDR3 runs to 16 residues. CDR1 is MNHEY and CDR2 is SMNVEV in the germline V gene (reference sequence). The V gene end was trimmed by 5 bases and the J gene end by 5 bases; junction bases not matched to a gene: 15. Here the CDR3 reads CASSLLAAGRQNEQYF. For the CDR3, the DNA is TGTGCCAGCAGTCTCCTCGCAGCGGGGAGGCAAAACGAGCAGTACTTC.

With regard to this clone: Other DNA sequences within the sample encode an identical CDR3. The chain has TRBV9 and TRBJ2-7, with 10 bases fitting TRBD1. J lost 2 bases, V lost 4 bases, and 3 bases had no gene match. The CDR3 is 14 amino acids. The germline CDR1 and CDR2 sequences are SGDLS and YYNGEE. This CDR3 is CASSTGTGAYEQYF. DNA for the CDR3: TGTGCCAGCAGCACAGGGACAGGGGCCTACGAGCAGTACTTC. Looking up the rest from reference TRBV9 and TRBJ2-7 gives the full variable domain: DSGVTQTPKHLITATGQRVTLRCSPRSGDLSVYWYQQSLDQGLQFLIQYYNGEERAKGNILERFSAQQFPDLHSELNLSSLELGDSALYFCASSTGTGAYEQYFGPGTRLTVT.

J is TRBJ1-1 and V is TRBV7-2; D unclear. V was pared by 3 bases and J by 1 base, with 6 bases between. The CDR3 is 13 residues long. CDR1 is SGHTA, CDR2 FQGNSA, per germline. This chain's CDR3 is CASSFWPNTEAFF. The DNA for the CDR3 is TGTGCCAGCAGCTTTTGGCCGAACACTGAAGCTTTCTTT.

The CDR3 DNA reads TGTGCCAGCAGCTTAAGGGGTGGGGTTACTGAAGCTTTCTTT. Translated, it gives CASSLRGGVTEAFF. The V and J genes are TRBV7-2 and TRBJ1-1; D is possibly TRBD1 (5 bases). The V end was cut by 2 bases, the J end by 5 bases, with 12 bases between. Looked up from germline, CDR1 is SGHTA and CDR2 is FQGNSA. This CDR3 is built from 14 residues. The full variable domain, its missing parts supplied by reference TRBV7-2 and TRBJ1-1, is GAGVSQSPSNKVTEKGKDVELRCDPISGHTALYWYRQSLGQGLEFLIYFQGNSAPDKSGLPSDRFSAERTGGSVSTLTIQRTQQEDSAVYLCASSLRGGVTEAFFGQGTRLTVV.

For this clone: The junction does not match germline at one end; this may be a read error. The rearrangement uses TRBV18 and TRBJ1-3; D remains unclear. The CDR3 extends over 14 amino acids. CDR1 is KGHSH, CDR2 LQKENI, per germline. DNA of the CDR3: TGTGCCAGCTCACCGGGTGGGCAGGAAGTCGCCGTCGTCTTT. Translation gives CASSPGGQEVAVVF.

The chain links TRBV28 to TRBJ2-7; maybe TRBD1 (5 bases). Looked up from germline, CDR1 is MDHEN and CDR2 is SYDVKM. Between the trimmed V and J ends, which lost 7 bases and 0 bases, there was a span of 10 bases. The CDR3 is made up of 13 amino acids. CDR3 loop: CASTAGSSYEQYF. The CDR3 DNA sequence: TGTGCCAGCACGGCAGGGTCCTCCTACGAGCAGTACTTC.

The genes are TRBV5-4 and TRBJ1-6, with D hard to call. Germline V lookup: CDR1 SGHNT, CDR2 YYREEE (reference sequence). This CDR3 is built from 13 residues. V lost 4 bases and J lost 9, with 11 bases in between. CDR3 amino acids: CASSTEPTSPLHF. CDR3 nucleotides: TGTGCCAGCAGCACCGAACCTACTTCACCCCTCCACTTT. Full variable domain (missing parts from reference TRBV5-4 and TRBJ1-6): ETGVTQSPTHLIKTRGQQVTLRCSSQSGHNTVSWYQQALGQGPQFIFQYYREEENGRGNFPPRFSGLQFPNYSSELNVNALELDDSALYLCASSTEPTSPLHFGNGTRLTVT.

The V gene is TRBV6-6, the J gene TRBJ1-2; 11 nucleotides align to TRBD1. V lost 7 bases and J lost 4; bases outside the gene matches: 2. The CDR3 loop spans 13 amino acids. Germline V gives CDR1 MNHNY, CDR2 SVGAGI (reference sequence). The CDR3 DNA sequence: TGTGCCAGCACCGGGACAGGGGGCTATGGCTACACCTTC. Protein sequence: CASTGTGGYGYTF.

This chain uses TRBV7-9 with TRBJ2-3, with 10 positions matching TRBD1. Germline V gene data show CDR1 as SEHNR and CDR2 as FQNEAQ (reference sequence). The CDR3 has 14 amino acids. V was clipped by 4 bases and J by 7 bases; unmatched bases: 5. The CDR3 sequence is CASSSRQGANTQYF. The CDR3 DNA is TGTGCCAGCAGCTCCCGACAGGGGGCGAATACGCAGTATTTT.

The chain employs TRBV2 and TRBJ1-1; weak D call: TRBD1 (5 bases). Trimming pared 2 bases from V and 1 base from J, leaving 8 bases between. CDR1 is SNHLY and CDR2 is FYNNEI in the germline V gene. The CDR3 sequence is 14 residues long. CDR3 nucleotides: TGTGCCAGCAGTGAATGGGGGGAGAACACTGAAGCTTTCTTT. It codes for CASSEWGENTEAFF. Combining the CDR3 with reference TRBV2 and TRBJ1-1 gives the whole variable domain EPEVTQTPSHQVTQMGQEVILRCVPISNHLYFYWYRQILGQKVEFLVSFYNNEISEKSEIFDDQFSVERPDGSNFTLKIRSTKLEDSAMYFCASSEWGENTEAFFGQGTRLTVV.

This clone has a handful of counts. The DNA of the CDR3 is TGTGCCAGCAGCCCAAGACAGGGGATGAACACTGAAGCTTTCTTT. Translated, it gives CASSPRQGMNTEAFF. The J gene is TRBJ1-1, the V gene TRBV5-4; 8 bases align to TRBD1. The CDR3 contains 15 residues. With 4 bases clipped from V and 0 bases from J, the junction kept 5 bases outside the gene matches. CDR1 and CDR2 (germline): SGHNT, YYREEE (reference sequence).

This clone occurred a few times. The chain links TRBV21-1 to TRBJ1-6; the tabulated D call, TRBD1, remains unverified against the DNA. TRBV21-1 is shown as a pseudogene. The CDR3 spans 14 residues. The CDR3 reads CASSNGQYNSPLHF. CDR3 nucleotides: TGTGCCAGCAGCAACGGACAGTATAATTCACCCCTCCACTTT.

The CDR3 nucleotides read TGTGCCAGCAGTGCTAGCGGGAGGGCCACGGGGACCCAGTACTTC. Translating it yields CASSASGRATGTQYF. The chain is built from TRBV6-6 and TRBJ2-5; TRBD2 matches at 12 bases. Germline values: CDR1 MNHNY, CDR2 SVGAGI (reference sequence). The J segment lost 7 bases and the V segment lost 5 bases, leaving 8 bases of the junction unmatched. CDR3 length: 15 amino acids.